This T cell receptor beta chain was captured in a study of OX40 agonist ivuxolimab in advanced cancers. Assay used: immunoSEQ multiplex PCR; TCRdb lists only in-frame clones, some missing. The data contain 85,000 to 100,000 clones, 90% to 95% of them seen just once; the ten biggest clones take up about 0.3%. The CDR3 has 14 residues. Germline V gene sequence: CDR1 SGDLS, CDR2 YYNGEE. V shed 5 bases, J shed 0 bases, and the junction held 5 bases outside the gene matches. The source material was CD4+ or CD8+ T cells sorted from blood, sampled in a trial of the OX40 agonist ivuxolimab. The TCR originated in an adult with an advanced solid tumor such as melanoma, head and neck, liver or kidney cancer. The rearrangement links TRBV9 to TRBJ2-7; 7 positions match TRBD2. CDR3 sequence: CASSPSGASYEQYF. The CDR3 coding sequence is TGTGCCAGCAGTCCAAGCGGGGCCTCCTACGAGCAGTACTTC.